These 6 T cell receptor beta chains came from one sample sequenced in a study of beta chain features in type 1 diabetes. Study-wide results and limits: TCRB CDR3s were moderately but significantly shorter in Type 1 diabetes patients in all four CD4+ subsets.

What was sequenced were expressed TCRB transcripts, since all of the isolated RNA had been reverse transcribed. Sequencing used immunoSEQ multiplex PCR; TCRdb keeps in-frame clones, though not all of them. The data contain about 360,000 clones, over 10% of them singletons. No antigen has been identified for these receptors. Sequenced: naive CD4+ T cells from blood. These receptors were taken from a woman between 18 and 29 years old with type 1 diabetes.

The genes are TRBV5-1 and TRBJ2-1; 8 positions match TRBD2. The trim removed 0 bases at V and 6 bases at J, leaving 5 bases unmatched. Germline V CDR1 and CDR2: SGHRS, YFSETQ. This CDR3 is 15 amino acids long. CDR3: CASSLGLALLNEQFF. As DNA, the CDR3 is TGCGCCAGCAGCTTGGGACTAGCGCTTCTCAATGAGCAGTTCTTC.

CDR3 coding DNA: TGTGCCAGCAGCCGGGAAGGACTAGCGGGATGGGAGCAGTACTTC. It is translated as CASSREGLAGWEQYF. The rearrangement joins TRBV4-2 to TRBJ2-7; 12 nucleotides agree with TRBD2. V dropped 4 bases and J dropped 7; count of bases not matched to a gene: 8. Germline V lookup: CDR1 LGHNA, CDR2 YNFKEQ. This CDR3 region has 15 residues.

V and J are TRBV7-9 and TRBJ2-7; 14 bases agree with TRBD2. The J segment lost 5 bases and the V segment lost 4 bases, leaving 10 bases of the junction unmatched. There are 17 residues in the CDR3. Germline V gene sequence: CDR1 SEHNR, CDR2 FQNEAQ (reference sequence). The CDR3 region is CASSSTAGLAGVHEQYF. In nucleotides, the CDR3 is TGTGCCAGCAGCTCCACCGCGGGACTAGCGGGAGTCCACGAGCAGTACTTC.

The rearrangement joins TRBV4-3 to TRBJ1-1; D unclear. Germline CDR1 and CDR2: LGHNA and YSLEER. V was clipped by 1 base and J by 2 bases, with 11 bases between them. The CDR3 is 15 amino acids. The CDR3 bases are TGCGCCAGCAGCCAAGTTGGGCGAGATAACACTGAAGCTTTCTTT. Its translation is CASSQVGRDNTEAFF.

The chain couples TRBV15 to TRBJ1-1, with D tentatively TRBD1 (6 bases). The CDR3 runs 12 residues. V shed 2 bases and J shed 7 bases, with 8 bases lying between them. CDR1 LNHNV and CDR2 YYDKDF come from the germline V gene (reference sequence). The CDR3 bases are TGTGCCACCAGCAGACAGGACAGTGAAGCTTTCTTT. Encoded protein: CATSRQDSEAFF. Complete variable domain (other parts from reference TRBV15 and TRBJ1-1): DAMVIQNPRYQVTQFGKPVTLSCSQTLNHNVMYWYQQKSSQAPKLLFHYYDKDFNNEADTPDNFQSRRPNTSFCFLDIRSPGLGDTAMYLCATSRQDSEAFFGQGTRLTVV.

This clone was recorded a few times. The chain recombines TRBV7-8 with TRBJ1-4; 8 positions match TRBD1. Germline loops: CDR1 SGHVS, CDR2 FQNEAQ. The junction had 11 bases not matched to a gene; V was cut back by 4 bases and J by 7 bases. This CDR3 is built from 16 residues. The CDR3 bases are TGTGCCAGCAGCTACGGACAGGGAGGTTTTGGTGAAAAACTGTTTTTT. Protein sequence: CASSYGQGGFGEKLFF.